This T cell receptor (beta chain) is drawn from a study of T cell changes during pregnancy in multiple sclerosis. Germline V gene lookup returns CDR1 SGHTA and CDR2 FQGNSA. The CDR3 sequence is 15 residues long. Deletions cut 2 bases from V and 5 bases from J, with 12 bases between. Repertoires were generated with immunoSEQ multiplex PCR, while TCRdb's copy carries only in-frame clones and drops some. This sample yields under 80,000 clones, of which around 94% are seen a single time; approximately 0.58% belongs to the top ten. The gene calls are TRBV7-2 and TRBJ1-4; a weak D match, TRBD1 (5 bases). The specimen was peripheral blood, collected in the third trimester of pregnancy. This TCR derives from a female donor with multiple sclerosis, enrolled in a pregnancy study. Here the CDR3 reads CASSLLGGGNEKLFF. The CDR3, as DNA: TGTGCCAGCAGCTTATTGGGGGGGGGAAATGAAAAACTGTTTTTT.